This T cell receptor (beta chain) was captured in a study of T-cell reconstitution after alpha-beta-depleted transplantation in children (dated by TCRdb to the mid-2010s). Some background on the complete study: Using TCR repertoire profiling, the study quantitatively followed how T-cell immune reconstitution unfolded in children after TCRalphabeta/CD19-depleted allogeneic hematopoietic cell transplantation. What the research found in general, with its limitations: Apparently early alphabetaT-cell count recovery about two months after transplant reportedly relied on only several hundred rapidly expanded clones derived from non-depleted graft cells. Hyperexpanded clone frequencies declined over subsequent months; after one year, T-cell counts and TCRbeta diversity were mostly attributed to newly produced T cells. In some patients, the high TCRbeta diversity seen at day 60 was put down to recipient T cells and intrathymic progenitors that had survived conditioning.

Library generation was performed with PCR. The instrument given in TCRdb is Illumina HiSeq 2500. To normalize quantification of the TCRbeta repertoire, the TCR libraries were built with molecular barcoding that relied on unique molecular identifiers. TCRdb applied fastp at Q25 and MiXCR to the public reads, then kept only in-frame beta chains. Merged by CDR3 protein, the rows form single entries marked with the most common genes and DNA. The sample yields 130,000 to 150,000 distinct CDR3 sequences; 8.5% to 10% were counted once. Jointly, the top ten make up about a sixth of the sample. The treatment or condition label on this specimen signifies: allogeneic hematopoietic cell transplantation with graft depleted of TCRalphabeta T cells and CD19 B cells. TCRalphabeta/CD19-depleted allogeneic hematopoietic cell grafts were given to the transplant recipients, all of whom were children. This clonotype was detected ten times or more. Its binding antigen is unknown. Base-call qualities are not available, and no considerably larger clone is one nucleotide away.

The junction carries 12 bases between V and J, which are trimmed by 4 bases and 5 bases respectively. Measured from the cysteine to the phenylalanine, the CDR3 is 14 residues long. Of the read, only the CDR3 DNA is kept; its 42 bases are in frame from base 1. For CDR1 and CDR2, the germline V gene lists MDHEN and SYDVKM. This receptor was identified in a female patient aged 2-15 years who had a stem cell transplant for congenital amegakaryocytic thrombocytopenia, so the T cells may come from the graft donor. Sample: PBMCs, mostly from graft donor cells, taken 180 days after TCRalphabeta/CD19-depleted stem cell transplant. The rearrangement combines TRBV28 with TRBJ1-5, with the D gene too uncertain to name. The sequence in DNA is TGTGCCAGCAGTTCACTCGCGGGAGATCAGCCCCAGCATTTT. Its protein product is CASSSLAGDQPQHF.